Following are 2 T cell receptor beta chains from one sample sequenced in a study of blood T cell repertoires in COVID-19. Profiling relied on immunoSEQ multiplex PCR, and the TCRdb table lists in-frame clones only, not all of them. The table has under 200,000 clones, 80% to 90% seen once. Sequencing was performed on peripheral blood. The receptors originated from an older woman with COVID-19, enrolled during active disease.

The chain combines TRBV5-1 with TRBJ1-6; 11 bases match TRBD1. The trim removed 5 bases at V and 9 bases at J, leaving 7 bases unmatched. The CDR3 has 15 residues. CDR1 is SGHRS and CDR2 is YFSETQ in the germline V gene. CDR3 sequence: CASSEGTGGGSPLHF. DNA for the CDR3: TGCGCCAGCAGTGAGGGGACAGGGGGTGGTTCACCCCTCCACTTT.

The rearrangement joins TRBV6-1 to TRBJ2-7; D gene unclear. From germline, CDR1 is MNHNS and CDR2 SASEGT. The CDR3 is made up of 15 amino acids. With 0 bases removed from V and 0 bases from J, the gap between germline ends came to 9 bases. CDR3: CASSEAPRSSYEQYF. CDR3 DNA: TGTGCCAGCAGTGAAGCGCCACGGAGCTCCTACGAGCAGTACTTC.